Listed here are 21 T cell receptor beta chains from one sample, sequenced in a study of blood T cell repertoires in COVID-19. Assay used: immunoSEQ multiplex PCR; TCRdb lists only in-frame clones, some missing. Of around 280,000 clones in the sample, more than 75% are singletons; the top ten hold 2% to 2.5%. The sample was peripheral blood. These receptors all come from a woman aged 25 to 39 who had recovered from COVID-19.

This clone was seen a single time. This sequence joins TRBV9 and TRBJ1-4, with TRBD1 as a possible D gene (6 bases). V lost 2 bases and J 0 bases, leaving 8 bases between the germline ends. This CDR3 region has 15 residues. The germline V gene encodes CDR1 SGDLS and CDR2 YYNGEE. The CDR3 here is CASSVGTTTNEKLFF. The CDR3 region has the DNA TGTGCCAGCAGCGTGGGGACAACAACTAATGAAAAACTGTTTTTT.

J is TRBJ2-5 and V is TRBV7-2; 9 nucleotides agree with TRBD2. The CDR3 is 15 amino acids. CDR1 is SGHTA, CDR2 FQGNSA, per germline. The junction had 6 bases not matched to a gene; V was cut back by 3 bases and J by 4 bases. The DNA for the CDR3 is TGTGCCAGCAGCTTGCCTAGCGGGAACCTAGAGACCCAGTACTTC. This encodes CASSLPSGNLETQYF.

This chain joins TRBV11-2 and TRBJ2-7, with D possibly TRBD1 on 6 matching bases. This CDR3 contains 14 residues. Deletions cut 5 bases from V and 2 bases from J, with 13 bases between. CDR1 is SGHAT, CDR2 FQNNGV, per germline. The CDR3 loop is CASSPRGNPYEQYF. The CDR3 region has the DNA TGTGCCAGCAGCCCTAGGGGGAATCCCTACGAGCAGTACTTC.

The chain uses TRBV7-9 and TRBJ2-5, with D perhaps TRBD2 (5 bases). The CDR3 covers 13 residues. CDR1 is SEHNR, CDR2 FQNEAQ, per germline (reference sequence). The V gene lost 0 bases and the J gene lost 5 bases, with 7 bases spanning the gap. The CDR3: CASSLAGDETQYF. CDR3 nucleotides: TGTGCCAGCAGCTTAGCGGGAGACGAGACCCAGTACTTC.

The genes are TRBV21-1 and TRBJ1-5; the DNA was not used to check the table's D call, TRBD1. TRBV21-1 is classified as a pseudogene. The CDR3 covers 16 residues. DNA for the CDR3: TGTGCCAGCAGCAATCGGAAGACAGGGGGTGGTCAGCCCCAGCATTTT. It is translated as CASSNRKTGGGQPQHF.

The V and J genes are TRBV30 and TRBJ1-1; tentative D call: TRBD1 (5 bases). Germline CDR1 reads GTSNPN; CDR2 reads SVGIG (reference sequence). The length of the CDR3 is 12 residues. The V end was cut by 4 bases, the J end by 3 bases, with 9 bases between. CDR3 sequence (DNA): TGTGCCTGGAAGGGGCACGACACTGAAGCTTTCTTT. It translates to CAWKGHDTEAFF.

The gene calls are TRBV4-2 and TRBJ2-7; 8 bases line up with TRBD2. J was trimmed by 0 bases and V by 5 bases; bases with no gene match: 9. Germline V gives CDR1 LGHNA, CDR2 YNFKEQ. CDR3 length: 16 residues. The CDR3 is CASSDTSGLSSYEQYF. CDR3 bases: TGTGCCAGCAGCGACACTAGCGGTTTGAGCTCCTACGAGCAGTACTTC.

The chain has TRBV28 and TRBJ2-7; D perhaps matches TRBD2 (5 bases). Deletions cut 11 bases from V and 3 bases from J, with 23 bases between. The CDR3 consists of 15 residues. CDR1 and CDR2 (germline): MDHEN, SYDVKM. CDR3 loop: CASTETAGGNYEQYF. As DNA, the CDR3 is TGTGCCTCCACTGAAACGGCAGGAGGCAACTACGAGCAGTACTTC. Using reference TRBV28 and TRBJ2-7 for the parts outside the CDR3, the full variable domain is DVKVTQSSRYLVKRTGEKVFLECVQDMDHENMFWYRQDPGLGLRLIYFSYDVKMKEKGDIPEGYSVSREKKERFSLILESASTNQTSMYLCASTETAGGNYEQYFGPGTRLTVT.

CDR3 residues: CASSRGIGAKNIQYF. DNA for the CDR3: TGTGCCAGCAGCCGGGGCATAGGGGCCAAAAACATTCAGTACTTC. The chain recombines TRBV3-1 (or the pseudogene TRBV3-2) with TRBJ2-4, with D perhaps TRBD1 (5 bases). Germline assignment: CDR1 LGHDT and CDR2 YNNKEL (reference sequence). The CDR3 is 15 residues long. Trimming cost V 4 bases and J 1 base, with 11 bases left between them.

As DNA, the CDR3 is TGTGCCAGCTCACCGGCCGGGGGGTCCTATAATTCACCCCTCCACTTT. Its translation is CASSPAGGSYNSPLHF. The chain joins TRBV18 to TRBJ1-6; D may be TRBD1 (5 bases). Trimming pared 3 bases from V and 1 base from J, leaving 10 bases between. This CDR3 region has 16 residues. The germline V gene has CDR1 KGHSH and CDR2 LQKENI.

A note on this clone: A read error may account for a junction end that differs from germline. The chain has TRBV27 and TRBJ2-7; D possibly corresponds to TRBD1 (6 bases). The CDR3 is made up of 14 amino acids. Germline V lookup: CDR1 MNHEY, CDR2 SMNVEV (reference sequence). The CDR3 here is CASSLQGPNYQQYF. For the CDR3, the DNA is TGTGCCAGCAGTCTACAGGGACCCAACTACCAGCAGTACTTC.

The table lists this clone with a few counts. V usage is TRBV5-8 and J usage is TRBJ1-5; D call uncertain. The germline V gene encodes CDR1 SGHTS and CDR2 YDEGEE. The V end was cut by 5 bases, the J end by 3 bases, with 12 bases between. This CDR3 spans 14 amino acids. CDR3 amino acids: CASSVRRINQPQHF. In DNA, the CDR3 is TGTGCCAGCAGTGTGAGGCGGATCAATCAGCCCCAGCATTTT.

This clone was seen more than once but under ten times. The CDR3 reads CASSFLAGGNNEQFF. CDR3 nucleotides: TGTGCCAGCAGTTTTCTAGCGGGAGGTAATAATGAGCAGTTCTTC. The genes are TRBV28 and TRBJ2-1, with 11 bases identical to TRBD2. The CDR3 has 15 residues. Trimming cost V 3 bases and J 7 bases; bases outside gene matches: 5. CDR1 is MDHEN and CDR2 is SYDVKM in the germline V gene. Combining the CDR3 with reference TRBV28 and TRBJ2-1 gives the whole variable domain DVKVTQSSRYLVKRTGEKVFLECVQDMDHENMFWYRQDPGLGLRLIYFSYDVKMKEKGDIPEGYSVSREKKERFSLILESASTNQTSMYLCASSFLAGGNNEQFFGPGTRLTVL.

This clone is a singleton in its sample. This sequence joins TRBV27 and TRBJ1-5, with D maybe TRBD1 (5 bases). V was clipped by 3 bases and J by 6 bases, with 12 bases between them. The germline CDR1 and CDR2 sequences are MNHEY and SMNVEV (reference sequence). This CDR3 spans 14 amino acids. CDR3 nucleotides: TGTGCCAGCAGTTTTCGGGGGGAGGGTCAGCCCCAGCATTTT. Translating it yields CASSFRGEGQPQHF.

The chain links TRBV7-6 to TRBJ1-1; possible D gene TRBD1, 5 bases. This CDR3 has 14 residues. The V and J ends lost 0 bases and 6 bases respectively, with 11 bases between them. Germline V gives CDR1 SGHVS, CDR2 FNYEAQ. In DNA form, the CDR3 reads TGTGCCAGCAGCTTAGCAAGTCAGGGCCCTGAAGCTTTCTTT. This sequence encodes CASSLASQGPEAFF.

This chain uses TRBV28 with TRBJ1-5, with 10 bases aligning to TRBD1. This CDR3 has 16 residues. The J segment lost 4 bases and the V segment lost 5 bases, leaving 8 bases of the junction unmatched. Germline V gene sequence: CDR1 MDHEN, CDR2 SYDVKM. The CDR3 DNA follows: TGTGCCAGCAGTACCACGGGACAGGGGCATAATCAGCCCCAGCATTTT. This sequence encodes CASSTTGQGHNQPQHF.

The V and J genes are TRBV4-1 and TRBJ2-7; 8 bases fit TRBD2. CDR3 length: 15 amino acids. Trimming cost V 2 bases and J 4 bases; bases outside gene matches: 7. CDR1 is MGHRA, CDR2 YSYEKL, per germline. The CDR3 sequence is CASSQFPTSEYEQYF. CDR3 DNA sequence: TGCGCCAGCAGCCAATTCCCGACTAGCGAGTACGAGCAGTACTTC.

The chain combines TRBV7-9 with TRBJ2-7; TRBD2 might be the D (6 bases). CDR1 is SEHNR and CDR2 is FQNEAQ in the germline V gene (reference sequence). This CDR3 spans 14 amino acids. V lost 5 bases and J 2 bases, leaving 13 bases between the germline ends. CDR3 sequence reads: CASSQGLSPYEQYF. For the CDR3, the DNA is TGTGCCAGCAGCCAGGGACTTTCCCCCTACGAGCAGTACTTC. The full variable domain, completed using reference TRBV7-9 and TRBJ2-7, is DTGVSQNPRHKITKRGQNVTFRCDPISEHNRLYWYRQTLGQGPEFLTYFQNEAQLEKSRLLSDRFSAERPKGSFSTLEIQRTEQGDSAMYLCASSQGLSPYEQYFGPGTRLTVT.

The chain recombines TRBV10-3 with TRBJ1-2; 8 nucleotides agree with TRBD1. Germline loops: CDR1 ENHRY, CDR2 SYGVKD. The length of the CDR3 is 13 residues. V shed 2 bases, J shed 7 bases, and the junction held 3 bases outside the gene matches. DNA for the CDR3: TGTGCCATCAGTGAGCAGGGGGCGCTTGGCTACACCTTC. Translation: CAISEQGALGYTF.

The rearrangement uses TRBV29-1 and TRBJ1-5; D may be TRBD1 (5 bases). Germline-derived CDR1 and CDR2 are SQVTM and ANQGSEA. Between the trimmed V and J ends, which lost 0 bases and 9 bases, there was a span of 18 bases. The CDR3 sequence is 15 residues long. The CDR3 DNA reads as TGCAGCGTTGAAGATCAGGGAACCGCCTGTTTGCCCCAGCATTTT. Its translation is CSVEDQGTACLPQHF.

V usage is TRBV7-3 and J usage is TRBJ2-6, with D uncertain. CDR1 and CDR2 from the germline V gene are SGHTA and FQGTGA. The CDR3 has 13 amino acids. The V and J ends lost 3 bases and 4 bases respectively, with 4 bases between them. CDR3: CASSFPGANVLTF. CDR3 DNA: TGTGCCAGCAGCTTCCCAGGGGCCAACGTCCTGACTTTC.